The sequence of this TCR beta chain was determined in a study of cytomegalovirus exposure and HLA in healthy donors. Details on this clone: Its antigen remains unidentified.

PCR used 60 Vbeta primers and 13 Jbeta primers. Measured with immunoSEQ multiplex PCR; TCRdb has only the in-frame clones, and not every one. The table shows over 150,000 clones, with over 70% occurring only once. V gave up 3 bases and J gave up 4 bases; unmatched junction bases: 20. The CDR3 is 19 amino acids. Germline loops: CDR1 LGHNA, CDR2 YSLEER. Study outcomes and limitations: Later genetic work tied a missense DCLRE1C variant to beta-chain V and J trimming. Per a later analysis, HLA-associated TCR beta chains showed more clonal expansion than other, equally common TCR beta chains. Segments of the TCR beta V type were, in most cases, productive about 87% or about 30% of the time in an earlier analysis.

This chain links TRBV4-3 with TRBJ1-2, with 7 bases that match TRBD1. The specimen sequenced was PBMCs. The TCR comes from a male donor in good health and CMV-seropositive. The CDR3 protein is CASSHDSYPRQGHSYGYTF. DNA for the CDR3: TGCGCCAGCAGCCATGACTCCTACCCTCGACAGGGCCACTCCTATGGCTACACCTTC.